Following are 27 T cell receptor beta chains from one sample sequenced in a study of metastatic and nonmetastatic thyroid tumors. TCRdb re-clonotyped the PCR reads through MiXCR. The table records about 32,000 clones, around 7% of them present only once. Every patient underwent thyroid surgery untreated. The sequenced sample consisted of blood. These receptors all come from a female donor with papillary thyroid cancer or a benign thyroid nodule (not recorded which). Some clones in this sample may be carry-over from other donors' samples.

In this sample, this clone turned up many times. The J gene is TRBJ1-4, the V gene TRBV7-6; TRBD1 is a possible D gene (6 bases). The germline V gene has CDR1 SGHVS and CDR2 FNYEAQ. Between the trimmed V and J ends, which lost 4 bases and 5 bases, there was a span of 17 bases. CDR3 length: 16 amino acids. CDR3 loop: CASSSAAGTPNEKLFF. The CDR3 nucleotides are TGTGCCAGCAGCTCCGCCGCCGGGACACCGAATGAAAAACTGTTTTTT.

In this sample, this clone turned up many times. This chain connects TRBV7-9 to TRBJ2-3, with 7 bases matching TRBD2. The CDR3 is 16 residues long. J gave up 0 bases and V 5 bases, and 8 bases lay outside the gene matches. The germline CDR1 and CDR2 sequences are SEHNR and FQNEAQ (reference sequence). For the CDR3, the DNA is TGTGCCAGCAGCCTTTTCGTGGGAGGGAGCACAGATACGCAGTATTTT. Residues: CASSLFVGGSTDTQYF. The full variable domain, in which reference TRBV7-9 and TRBJ2-3 provide the parts outside the CDR3, is DTGVSQNPRHKITKRGQNVTFRCDPISEHNRLYWYRQTLGQGPEFLTYFQNEAQLEKSRLLSDRFSAERPKGSFSTLEIQRTEQGDSAMYLCASSLFVGGSTDTQYFGPGTRLTVL.

Many counts were recorded for this clone. The chain carries TRBV7-8 and TRBJ2-5, with D uncertain. Between the trimmed V and J ends, which lost 5 bases and 2 bases, there was a span of 15 bases. The germline CDR1 and CDR2 sequences are SGHVS and FQNEAQ. This CDR3 is 15 amino acids long. In nucleotides, the CDR3 is TGTGCCAGCAGCCCTCGTTCGGCTCGGCAAGAGACCCAGTACTTC. Translation gives CASSPRSARQETQYF.

Turning to this clone: A read error may explain this, as a much larger clone is one base away. The same CDR3 is also encoded by other DNA sequences in this sample. The chain combines TRBV5-6 with TRBJ2-2; D perhaps matches TRBD1 (5 bases). Germline V CDR1 and CDR2: SGHDT, YYEEEE. CDR3 size: 16 residues. V lost 2 bases and J 7 bases, leaving 18 bases between the germline ends. The CDR3 spells CASSFLHRGRIGELFF. For the CDR3, the DNA is TGTGCCAGCAGCTTCCTTCATAGGGGTCGAATCGGGGAGCTGTTTTTT.

This clone has at least ten counts. The chain joins TRBV20-1 to TRBJ2-1; D possibly corresponds to TRBD2 (6 bases). Germline lookup yields CDR1 DFQATT and CDR2 SNEGSKA (reference sequence). Trimming cost V 6 bases and J 0 bases, with 15 bases left between them. The CDR3 extends over 15 amino acids. The CDR3 loop reads CSASEGSSSYNEQFF. The CDR3 DNA reads as TGCAGTGCCTCGGAGGGCTCCAGCTCCTACAATGAGCAGTTCTTC.

The chain uses TRBV20-1 and TRBJ2-2; 8 bases are a match to TRBD2. J gave up 5 bases and V 6 bases, and 20 bases lay outside the gene matches. The CDR3 extends over 18 amino acids. In germline, CDR1 is DFQATT, CDR2 SNEGSKA (reference sequence). The CDR3: CSANRGGRGGGRTGELFF. CDR3 bases: TGCAGTGCCAATCGGGGGGGACGAGGCGGTGGGAGGACCGGGGAGCTGTTTTTT.

This clone has ten or more counts. The chain recombines TRBV3-1 with TRBJ2-1; no reliable D call. The V and J ends lost 0 bases and 0 bases respectively, with 15 bases between them. From germline, CDR1 is LGHDT and CDR2 YNNKEL (reference sequence). The CDR3 runs to 18 residues. The chain's CDR3 is CASSQDFDGHRSYNEQFF. Written as DNA, the CDR3 is TGTGCCAGCAGCCAAGATTTCGACGGGCACCGCTCCTACAATGAGCAGTTCTTC.

This clone was counted many times. The chain is built from TRBV29-1 and TRBJ2-7; 9 bases line up with TRBD2. The CDR3 is made up of 15 amino acids. V lost 3 bases and J lost 5; bases outside the gene matches: 11. Germline CDR1 reads SQVTM; CDR2 reads ANQGSEA. The CDR3 sequence: CSVDFAGGPGNEQYF. The CDR3, as DNA: TGCAGCGTTGATTTTGCGGGAGGGCCAGGAAACGAGCAGTACTTC.

This clone was seen at least ten times. J is TRBJ2-2 and V is TRBV29-1, with a tentative D call TRBD2 (6 bases). The germline gives CDR1 SQVTM, CDR2 ANQGSEA. CDR3 length: 14 amino acids. V dropped 7 bases and J dropped 2 bases, with 14 bases sitting between them. The CDR3 protein is CSALASFNTGELFF. CDR3 nucleotides: TGCAGCGCGCTAGCGAGTTTTAACACCGGGGAGCTGTTTTTT.

This clone has a count of ten or more. The rearrangement links TRBV11-2 to TRBJ2-5, with TRBD1 as a possible D gene (6 bases). Germline V gene lookup returns CDR1 SGHAT and CDR2 FQNNGV. V was shortened by 5 bases and J by 5 bases, with 18 bases between the two germline ends. CDR3 length: 15 residues. CDR3 protein: CASSPLTGFFETQYF. In DNA form, the CDR3 reads TGTGCCAGCAGCCCCCTAACAGGGTTTTTTGAGACCCAGTACTTC.

This clone occurred many times. This chain connects TRBV6-1 to TRBJ1-1; no clear D. The germline gives CDR1 MNHNS, CDR2 SASEGT. This CDR3 comprises 13 residues. The ends were cut back, 7 bases at V and 1 base at J, with 10 bases in the middle. Here the CDR3 reads CASISEGNTEAFF. In nucleotides, the CDR3 is TGTGCCAGCATCAGCGAGGGGAACACTGAAGCTTTCTTT.

This clone was observed at least ten times. The chain carries TRBV19 and TRBJ1-2; tentative D call: TRBD1 (5 bases). Germline V gene data show CDR1 as LNHDA and CDR2 as SQIVND (reference sequence). The CDR3 totals 13 residues. Trimming shortened V by 3 bases and J by 7 bases, and 12 bases separated the two germline ends. This chain's CDR3 is CASSIDSGAGYTF. CDR3 sequence (DNA): TGTGCCAGTAGTATTGACAGTGGTGCTGGCTACACCTTC.

Many counts were recorded for this clone. The chain combines TRBV10-3 with TRBJ2-3, with TRBD2 identical over 7 bases. V gave up 4 bases and J gave up 2 bases; unmatched junction bases: 6. The CDR3 contains 15 residues. Germline values: CDR1 ENHRY, CDR2 SYGVKD. CDR3 nucleotide sequence: TGTGCCATCAGTGGGGAGGGACCGCACACAGATACGCAGTATTTT. It yields the protein CAISGEGPHTDTQYF.

This clone came up many times. This chain links TRBV5-1 with TRBJ1-1; D is perhaps TRBD1 (6 bases). Germline CDR1 and CDR2: SGHRS and YFSETQ. Trimming removed 2 bases from V and 7 bases from J, with 15 bases in between. CDR3 length equals 14 residues. The chain's CDR3 is CASSFGSGTSEAFF. CDR3 nucleotide sequence: TGCGCCAGCAGCTTTGGAAGTGGGACAAGTGAAGCTTTCTTT.

This clone was counted ten times or more. The rearrangement uses TRBV28 and TRBJ1-1; the D gene is possibly TRBD1 (6 bases). The germline gives CDR1 MDHEN, CDR2 SYDVKM. V dropped 6 bases and J dropped 0 bases, with 11 bases sitting between them. This CDR3 is built from 14 residues. The chain's CDR3 is CASRRGTLNTEAFF. CDR3 bases: TGTGCCAGCAGAAGGGGGACACTGAACACTGAAGCTTTCTTT.

This clone was recorded at least ten times. CDR3 sequence (DNA): TGTGCCAGTAGTCCGCAGACTAGCGGGAGAGGGACCTACGAGCAGTACTTC. Protein product: CASSPQTSGRGTYEQYF. The genes are TRBV19 and TRBJ2-7, with 12 bases fitting TRBD2. V dropped 5 bases and J dropped 2; count of bases not matched to a gene: 10. In germline, CDR1 is LNHDA, CDR2 SQIVND (reference sequence). This CDR3 region has 17 residues. The whole variable domain, remainder taken from reference TRBV19 and TRBJ2-7, is DGGITQSPKYLFRKEGQNVTLSCEQNLNHDAMYWYRQDPGQGLRLIYYSQIVNDFQKGDIAEGYSVSREKKESFPLTVTSAQKNPTAFYLCASSPQTSGRGTYEQYFGPGTRLTVT.

This clone was picked up many times. The chain has TRBV4-2 and TRBJ1-3; possible D gene TRBD1, 5 bases. Germline V gene lookup returns CDR1 LGHNA and CDR2 YNFKEQ. V was shortened by 3 bases and J by 0 bases, with 12 bases between the two germline ends. The CDR3 extends over 16 amino acids. The CDR3 DNA reads as TGTGCCAGCAGCCATTATCAGGGAAACTCTGGAAACACCATATATTTT. It encodes CASSHYQGNSGNTIYF.

This clone occurred many times. This chain connects TRBV11-2 to TRBJ2-1; the match to TRBD2 covers 8 bases. Germline CDR1 is SGHAT and CDR2 is FQNNGV. The V segment lost 1 base and the J segment 9 bases; nucleotides outside the gene matches: 5. This CDR3 has 14 residues. CDR3 sequence (DNA): TGTGCCAGCAGCTTAGCCGGGGGGGCTGGTGAGCAGTTCTTC. It yields the protein CASSLAGGAGEQFF. The full variable domain, rest sourced from reference TRBV11-2 and TRBJ2-1, is EAGVAQSPRYKIIEKRQSVAFWCNPISGHATLYWYQQILGQGPKLLIQFQNNGVVDDSQLPKDRFSAERLKGVDSTLKIQPAKLEDSAVYLCASSLAGGAGEQFFGPGTRLTVL.

This clone has a count of ten or more. J is TRBJ2-5 and V is TRBV7-2; D is possibly TRBD1 or TRBD2 (6 bases each). The V end lost 6 bases, the J end lost 0 bases, and 14 bases lay between the germline ends. Germline V gene data show CDR1 as SGHTA and CDR2 as FQGNSA. This CDR3 region has 15 residues. The CDR3 DNA sequence: TGTGCCAGCAGTTCCTGGGGGGCCAACCAAGAGACCCAGTACTTC. Translating it yields CASSSWGANQETQYF.

This clone was seen a single time. A read error is possible here, since a much larger clone lies one base away. This sample includes further DNA sequences coding for the same CDR3. The CDR3 DNA sequence: TGTAGTGCTAGTCAAGGGGAAGGGCGAAAACTGTTTTTT. This codes for CSASQGEGRKLFF. This sequence joins TRBV20-1 and TRBJ1-4; D may be TRBD1 (5 bases). The CDR3 is 13 amino acids. CDR1 and CDR2 (germline): DFQATT, SNEGSKA (reference sequence).

This clone was seen many times. CDR3 sequence: CASSLAGANGYTF. In DNA, the CDR3 is TGTGCCAGCAGCTTAGCGGGGGCGAACGGCTACACCTTC. V usage is TRBV11-2 and J usage is TRBJ1-2, with D possibly TRBD1 on 6 matching bases. Germline V CDR1 and CDR2: SGHAT, FQNNGV. Trimming cost V 1 base and J 8 bases, with 11 bases left between them. There are 13 residues in the CDR3.

Comments on this clone: This may be a read error, as it is one base from a much larger clone. The rearrangement joins TRBV7-6 to TRBJ2-5; perhaps TRBD1 as D (6 bases). Germline V gene data show CDR1 as SGHVS and CDR2 as FNYEAQ. V was shortened by 7 bases and J by 0 bases, with 18 bases between the two germline ends. The CDR3 spans 16 residues. The CDR3 loop is CASNSQGGGYQETQYF. CDR3 in DNA: TGTGCCAGCAACTCCCAAGGGGGTGGGTACCAAGAGACCCAGTACTTC.

This clone was detected many times. This rearrangement joins TRBV12-3 or TRBV12-4 to TRBJ2-7; TRBD2 matches 9 bases. The CDR3 length is 13 residues. V dropped 6 bases and J dropped 4; count of bases not matched to a gene: 4. CDR3 region: CASSSLAGYEQYF. DNA for the CDR3: TGTGCCAGCAGCTCACTAGCGGGTTACGAGCAGTACTTC.

This clone was picked up many times. The rearrangement joins TRBV6-4 to TRBJ2-6, with D uncertain. The V end lost 0 bases, the J end lost 0 bases, and 15 bases lay between the germline ends. CDR3 size: 19 residues. In germline, CDR1 is MRHNA, CDR2 SNTAGT. Here the CDR3 DNA reads TGTGCCAGCAGTGACTCTTTGCGGCTAGTAGACTCTGGGGCCAACGTCCTGACTTTC. Its protein product is CASSDSLRLVDSGANVLTF.

Many counts were recorded for this clone. The chain combines TRBV28 with TRBJ2-1, with D perhaps TRBD2 (6 bases). The CDR3 runs 15 residues. Germline V lookup: CDR1 MDHEN, CDR2 SYDVKM. Trimming pared 6 bases from V and 4 bases from J, leaving 16 bases between. CDR3 amino acids: CASSRRGSRYNEQFF. DNA of the CDR3: TGTGCCAGCAGCCGACGGGGGAGTCGGTACAATGAGCAGTTCTTC.

This clone was recorded many times. The J gene is TRBJ2-2, the V gene TRBV5-1; D might be TRBD1 or TRBD2, each matching 5 bases. V was clipped by 3 bases and J by 5 bases, with 14 bases between them. The CDR3 has 15 residues. Germline lookup yields CDR1 SGHRS and CDR2 YFSETQ. The CDR3 protein is CASSYAGTATGELFF. CDR3 DNA: TGCGCCAGCAGCTATGCCGGGACGGCGACCGGGGAGCTGTTTTTT. The variable domain in full, with the rest retrieved from reference TRBV5-1 and TRBJ2-2, is KAGVTQTPRYLIKTRGQQVTLSCSPISGHRSVSWYQQTPGQGLQFLFEYFSETQRNKGNFPGRFSGRQFSNSRSEMNVSTLELGDSALYLCASSYAGTATGELFFGEGSRLTVL.

Note on this clone: This could be a read error, since a much larger clone is one nucleotide away. The V and J genes are TRBV19 and TRBJ2-3; D gene unclear. Trimming pared 2 bases from V and 0 bases from J, leaving 3 bases between. Germline V lookup: CDR1 LNHDA, CDR2 SQIVND (reference sequence). The CDR3 contains 13 residues. This CDR3 reads CASSICSTDTQYF. The CDR3, as DNA: TGTGCCAGTAGTATATGCAGCACAGATACGCAGTATTTT.